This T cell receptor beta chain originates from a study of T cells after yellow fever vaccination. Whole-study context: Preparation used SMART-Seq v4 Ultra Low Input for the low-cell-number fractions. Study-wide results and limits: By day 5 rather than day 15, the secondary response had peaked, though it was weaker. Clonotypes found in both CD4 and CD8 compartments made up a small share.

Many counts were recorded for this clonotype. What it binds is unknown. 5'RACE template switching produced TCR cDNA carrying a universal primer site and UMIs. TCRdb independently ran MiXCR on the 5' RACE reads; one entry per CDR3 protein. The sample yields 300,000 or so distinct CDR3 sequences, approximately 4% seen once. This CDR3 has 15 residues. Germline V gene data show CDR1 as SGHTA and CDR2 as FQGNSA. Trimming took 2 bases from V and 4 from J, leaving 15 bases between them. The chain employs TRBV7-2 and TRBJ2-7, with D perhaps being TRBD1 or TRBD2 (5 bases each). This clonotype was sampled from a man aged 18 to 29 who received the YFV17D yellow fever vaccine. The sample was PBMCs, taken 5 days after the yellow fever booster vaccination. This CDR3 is CASSLPGTGIYEQYF. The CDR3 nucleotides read TGTGCCAGCAGCTTACCCGGGACGGGAATTTACGAGCAGTACTTC.